This is a list of T cell receptor beta chains from one sample in a study of graft-versus-host responses after intestinal transplantation. This table comes from immunoSEQ multiplex PCR, and its TCRdb copy is limited to in-frame clones, with some not included. Here the sample spans around 5,000 clones, 25% to 30% being singletons. The source material was alloreactive CD4+ T cells from a mixed lymphocyte reaction culture, sampled before transplantation. Receptor source: a human patient who was an organ donor for intestinal transplantation. The CDR3 runs from the conserved cysteine through the conserved F or W. D genes are given only for firm matches. Expanded clones get a size class; other rows say once, few or many, or leave the size out.

D	V	size	J	CDR3	DNA
TRBD2	TRBV5-7	-	TRBJ2-7	CASSLDAPAGSRTYEQYF	TGTGCCAGCAGCTTGGACGCACCAGCGGGAAGCCGGACCTACGAGCAGTACTTC
-	TRBV27	medium-sized	TRBJ2-7	CASSQLGAGRSYEQYF	TGTGCCAGCAGCCAATTGGGGGCAGGTAGGTCCTACGAGCAGTACTTC
TRBD1	TRBV5-6	-	TRBJ1-1	CASSFGTGAAGTEAFF	TGTGCCAGCAGCTTTGGGACAGGGGCCGCCGGGACTGAAGCTTTCTTT
TRBD1	TRBV7-6	few	TRBJ2-7	CASSLGGTGPSYEQYF	TGTGCCAGCAGCTTAGGGGGGACAGGTCCCTCCTACGAGCAGTACTTC
-	TRBV4-2	few	TRBJ1-2	CASSLGGGAGYTF	TGTGCCAGCAGCTTGGGGGGGGGAGCTGGCTACACCTTC
TRBD2	TRBV7-2	medium-sized	TRBJ2-1	CASSLLGGGAPSYNEQFF	TGTGCCAGCAGCCTCCTCGGCGGGGGGGCCCCCTCCTACAATGAGCAGTTCTTC
-	TRBV10-3	medium-sized	TRBJ2-7	CAISSSTAQINYEQYF	TGTGCCATCAGTTCTTCGACAGCTCAGATTAACTACGAGCAGTACTTC
-	TRBV20-1	-	TRBJ2-7	CSASSAYEQYF	TGCAGTGCTTCTAGCGCCTACGAGCAGTACTTC
-	TRBV6-1	few	TRBJ1-2	CASRRGKTDGYTF	TGTGCCAGCAGGAGAGGGAAGACGGATGGCTACACCTTC
-	TRBV2	-	TRBJ2-3	CASIEISLTDTQYF	TGTGCCAGCATCGAAATTAGTTTGACAGATACGCAGTATTTT
TRBD1	TRBV6-1	-	TRBJ2-1	CASSVRTGEYEQFF	TGTGCCAGCAGTGTCAGGACAGGGGAATATGAGCAGTTCTTC
-	TRBV11-2	medium-sized	TRBJ2-3	CASSLGGVTDTQYF	TGTGCCAGCAGCTTAGGGGGAGTCACAGATACGCAGTATTTT
-	TRBV7-2	medium-sized	TRBJ2-1	CASSLVAFEQFF	TGTGCCAGCAGCTTAGTAGCTTTTGAGCAGTTCTTC
-	TRBV5-1	-	TRBJ2-1	CASSLARPANEQFF	TGCGCCAGCAGCTTGGCGCGGCCGGCCAATGAGCAGTTCTTC
-	TRBV18	medium-sized	TRBJ2-2	CASSPTRTPFSEGELFF	TGTGCCAGCTCACCAACCCGGACTCCCTTTAGTGAGGGGGAGCTGTTTTTT
-	TRBV5-1	medium-sized	TRBJ2-2	CASSRSTGELFF	TGCGCCAGCAGCCGGAGCACCGGGGAGCTGTTTTTT
-	TRBV6-1	medium-sized	TRBJ1-1	CASRRHLSNTEAFF	TGTGCCAGCAGAAGACATTTATCAAACACTGAAGCTTTCTTT
TRBD2	TRBV29-1	-	TRBJ2-3	CSVARLAGGGDTQYF	TGCAGCGTTGCGAGGCTAGCGGGAGGTGGAGATACGCAGTATTTT
TRBD2	TRBV4-1	-	TRBJ2-5	CASSPLASGVETQYF	TGCGCCAGCAGCCCGTTGGCTAGCGGGGTAGAGACCCAGTACTTC
-	TRBV20-1	-	TRBJ2-3	CSALTDTQYF	TGCAGTGCTTTAACAGATACGCAGTATTTT
-	TRBV6-6	-	TRBJ1-5	CASSYSRGNQPQHF	TGTGCCAGCAGTTACTCGAGAGGCAATCAGCCCCAGCATTTT
-	TRBV7-3	-	TRBJ2-1	CASSLYRGDEQFF	TGTGCCAGCAGCTTATATAGGGGCGATGAGCAGTTCTTC
-	TRBV6-5	medium-sized	TRBJ1-2	CASTRGIGGYTF	TGTGCCAGCACCCGGGGGATCGGAGGCTACACCTTC
-	TRBV7-8	-	TRBJ2-5	CASSFRYQETQYF	TGTGCCAGCAGCTTCAGATACCAAGAGACCCAGTACTTC
-	TRBV11-2	-	TRBJ1-1	CASSDRTTAFF	TGTGCCAGCAGCGATCGGACAACGGCTTTCTTT
TRBD2	TRBV6-5	-	TRBJ2-3	CASSLAGWVSDTQYF	TGTGCCAGCAGTCTAGCGGGATGGGTGTCAGATACGCAGTATTTT
-	TRBV11-3	medium-sized	TRBJ1-2	CASSLARDYGYTF	TGTGCCAGCAGCTTAGCCAGGGACTATGGCTACACCTTC
TRBD1	TRBV5-1	-	TRBJ1-3	CASSGRNRGRYTIYF	TGCGCCAGCAGCGGAAGAAACAGGGGTAGATACACCATATATTTT
TRBD2	TRBV6-5	-	TRBJ2-7	CASRDSSGAYEQYF	TGTGCCAGCAGGGATTCTAGCGGGGCATACGAGCAGTACTTC
TRBD1	TRBV7-9	-	TRBJ1-2	CASSLGQTNYGYTF	TGTGCCAGCAGCTTGGGACAGACTAACTATGGCTACACCTTC
-	TRBV5-1	-	TRBJ2-7	CASSPEYEGGPDEQYF	TGCGCCAGCAGCCCCGAATACGAGGGGGGGCCGGACGAGCAGTACTTC
TRBD1	TRBV4-3	few	TRBJ1-2	CASSQDLGRGNYGYTF	TGCGCCAGCAGCCAAGATCTGGGCAGGGGGAACTATGGCTACACCTTC
-	TRBV30	-	TRBJ1-2	CARREGTNYGYTF	TGTGCAAGGAGGGAGGGGACTAACTATGGCTACACCTTC
TRBD1	TRBV19	few	TRBJ1-2	CASSNRGDFGYTF	TGTGCCAGTAGTAACAGGGGGGATTTCGGCTACACCTTC
-	TRBV2	-	TRBJ2-2	CASTELDSGTGELFF	TGTGCCAGCACCGAGCTGGACTCCGGGACCGGGGAGCTGTTTTTT
-	TRBV10-3	-	TRBJ2-3	CAITDGLESTDTQYF	TGTGCCATCACGGACGGACTCGAATCCACAGATACGCAGTATTTT
TRBD1	TRBV7-2	-	TRBJ2-7	CASSSRQGFYEQYF	TGTGCCAGCAGCTCAAGACAGGGGTTCTACGAGCAGTACTTC
TRBD2	TRBV7-2	-	TRBJ2-7	CASSPIFLAGGNSYEQYF	TGTGCCAGCAGCCCTATTTTTCTAGCGGGGGGCAATTCCTACGAGCAGTACTTC
TRBD1	TRBV11-3	-	TRBJ1-1	CASSYRGGNTEAFF	TGTGCCAGCAGCTACAGGGGTGGGAACACTGAAGCTTTCTTT
-	TRBV7-9	medium-sized	TRBJ1-2	CASSLGIAGGYTF	TGTGCCAGCAGCTTAGGTATTGCGGGTGGCTACACCTTC
TRBD2	TRBV15	few	TRBJ2-7	CATSRSRTSGIPYEQYF	TGTGCCACCAGCAGATCAAGGACTAGCGGGATCCCCTACGAGCAGTACTTC
-	TRBV2	medium-sized	TRBJ2-1	CASSEREGSYNEQFF	TGTGCCAGCAGTGAGCGCGAGGGATCCTACAATGAGCAGTTCTTC
TRBD1	TRBV10-3	medium-sized	TRBJ1-1	CAISPTRTGHTEAFF	TGTGCCATCAGCCCAACTCGGACAGGGCACACTGAAGCTTTCTTT
-	TRBV19	-	TRBJ2-7	CASRWASGSYEQYF	TGTGCCAGTAGGTGGGCCTCCGGATCCTACGAGCAGTACTTC
-	TRBV20-1	-	TRBJ2-5	CSAGLWETQYF	TGCAGTGCCGGACTGTGGGAGACCCAGTACTTC
-	TRBV6-1	-	TRBJ2-1	CASSRSTGSYNEQFF	TGTGCCAGCAGTCGATCAACAGGGAGTTACAATGAGCAGTTCTTC
TRBD1	TRBV5-1	few	TRBJ1-1	CASSWGDRARGEAFF	TGCGCCAGCAGCTGGGGGGACAGGGCCCGGGGTGAAGCTTTCTTT
TRBD2	TRBV30	few	TRBJ2-5	CAWSLEGLAGGTQYF	TGTGCCTGGAGTTTAGAGGGACTAGCGGGTGGGACCCAGTACTTC